The 23 T cell receptor beta chains below were found in one sample sequenced in a study of long-term antiretroviral therapy in people with HIV. The assay, immunoSEQ v3.0, was run at survey level. Sequenced by immunoSEQ multiplex PCR; TCRdb stores in-frame clones only, minus some. Among 25,000 to 30,000 clones, around 86% were seen once, and the ten largest hold less than 6%. Sequenced material: unsorted PBMCs, taken 2.7 years after starting antiretroviral therapy. The receptor set was obtained from a middle-aged man with HIV.

This clone was seen once. The rearrangement uses TRBV4-3 and TRBJ2-7; 8 bases agree with TRBD1. Trimming took 0 bases from V and 3 from J; bases not matched to a gene: 7. The CDR3 runs 16 residues. The germline gives CDR1 LGHNA, CDR2 YSLEER. DNA for the CDR3: TGCGCCAGCAGCCAAGATCGGACAGGGCTGGACTACGAGCAGTACTTC. Its translation is CASSQDRTGLDYEQYF.

The CDR3 sequence: CASRPDRNTDTQYF. The CDR3 DNA is TGCGCCAGCAGACCTGACAGGAACACAGATACGCAGTATTTT. This rearrangement joins TRBV5-1 to TRBJ2-3; possibly TRBD1 for D (6 bases). Per germline, CDR1 SGHRS and CDR2 YFSETQ. Trimming shortened V by 5 bases and J by 2 bases, and 12 bases separated the two germline ends. The CDR3 consists of 14 residues.

V is TRBV13 and J is TRBJ2-2, with unresolved D. The CDR3 sequence is 14 residues long. Looked up from germline, CDR1 is PRHDT and CDR2 is FYEKMQ (reference sequence). With 0 bases removed from V and 4 bases from J, the gap between germline ends came to 6 bases. This CDR3 is CASSLGQSTGELFF. CDR3 in DNA: TGTGCCAGCAGCTTAGGACAGAGCACCGGGGAGCTGTTTTTT.

This clone was seen only a few times. The chain employs TRBV20-1 and TRBJ2-1; no firm D call. The CDR3 is made up of 10 amino acids. Germline loops: CDR1 DFQATT, CDR2 SNEGSKA (reference sequence). V was shortened by 3 bases and J by 8 bases, with 5 bases between the two germline ends. CDR3 protein: CSASGDEQFF. CDR3 bases: TGCAGTGCTAGTGGGGATGAGCAGTTCTTC.

V and J are TRBV5-6 and TRBJ2-1, with TRBD2 identical over 15 bases. Trimming cost V 0 bases and J 8 bases; bases outside gene matches: 9. The CDR3 is made up of 18 amino acids. The germline V gene has CDR1 SGHDT and CDR2 YYEEEE. The CDR3 DNA reads as TGTGCCAGCAGCTTGGTCCCGTGGACTAGCGGGAGGGGCCATGAGCAGTTCTTC. It specifies CASSLVPWTSGRGHEQFF.

The chain carries TRBV7-9 and TRBJ1-1; 7 nucleotides line up with TRBD1. CDR3 length: 15 amino acids. The germline CDR1 and CDR2 sequences are SEHNR and FQNEAQ (reference sequence). The ends lost 5 bases at V and 1 base at J; junction bases unmatched: 7. CDR3 protein: CASSDDRVGNTEAFF. The CDR3 DNA follows: TGTGCCAGCAGCGACGACAGGGTAGGGAACACTGAAGCTTTCTTT.

This chain joins TRBV14 and TRBJ1-5; D remains unclear. Germline V gene sequence: CDR1 SGHDN, CDR2 FVKESK. Trimming shortened V by 2 bases and J by 2 bases, and 10 bases separated the two germline ends. The CDR3 is 15 amino acids. CDR3 sequence reads: CASSQTKQRNQPQHF. The DNA of the CDR3 is TGTGCCAGCAGCCAAACCAAACAGCGCAATCAGCCCCAGCATTTT.

This clone occurred once. The chain recombines TRBV7-9 with TRBJ2-7; D might be TRBD2 (7 bases). Trimming shortened V by 3 bases and J by 0 bases, and 15 bases separated the two germline ends. CDR3 length: 16 amino acids. Germline V lookup: CDR1 SEHNR, CDR2 FQNEAQ (reference sequence). The CDR3 reads CASSFTGGGDSYEQYF. In DNA form, the CDR3 reads TGTGCCAGCAGCTTCACTGGGGGGGGCGACTCCTACGAGCAGTACTTC.

V usage is TRBV6-6 and J usage is TRBJ2-7, with D unclear. The germline gives CDR1 MNHNY, CDR2 SVGAGI (reference sequence). The CDR3 spans 15 residues. The ends were cut back, 3 bases at V and 3 bases at J, with 15 bases in the middle. The CDR3 nucleotides are TGTGCCAGCAGTTATCTGGGGAACGAACTCTACGAGCAGTACTTC. This gives the protein CASSYLGNELYEQYF.

J is TRBJ2-2 and V is TRBV11-1; D not resolved. V was pared by 5 bases and J by 1 base, with 2 bases between. CDR3 length: 12 amino acids. Per the germline V gene, CDR1 is SGHAT and CDR2 is FQDESV (reference sequence). CDR3 sequence: CASSGNTGELFF. DNA for the CDR3: TGTGCCAGCAGCGGGAACACCGGGGAGCTGTTTTTT.

This chain uses TRBV2 with TRBJ1-6, with D possibly being TRBD1 (6 bases). This CDR3 has 15 amino acids. The V gene's germline CDR1 is SNHLY and CDR2 FYNNEI. V lost 8 bases to trimming and J lost 7 bases, with 18 bases between them. The chain's CDR3 is CASLFWAGENSPLHF. The CDR3, as DNA: TGTGCCAGCCTCTTCTGGGCAGGGGAAAATTCACCCCTCCACTTT. The variable domain in full, completed from reference TRBV2 and TRBJ1-6, reads EPEVTQTPSHQVTQMGQEVILRCVPISNHLYFYWYRQILGQKVEFLVSFYNNEISEKSEIFDDQFSVERPDGSNFTLKIRSTKLEDSAMYFCASLFWAGENSPLHFGNGTRLTVT.

CDR3 coding DNA: TGTGCCAGCAGCTCCACTGCAGGGTTAGGAAGCAATCAGCCCCAGCATTTT. It yields the protein CASSSTAGLGSNQPQHF. This sequence joins TRBV7-6 and TRBJ1-5; TRBD1 might be the D (5 bases). Trimming removed 4 bases from V and 1 base from J, with 17 bases in between. This CDR3 comprises 17 residues. Germline CDR1 SGHVS, CDR2 FNYEAQ.

V gene TRBV30 combines with J gene TRBJ1-2; a possible D gene is TRBD1 (5 bases). The CDR3 runs 13 residues. CDR1 and CDR2 (germline): GTSNPN, SVGIG (reference sequence). The ends were cut back, 4 bases at V and 2 bases at J, with 11 bases in the middle. The CDR3 spells CAWTAGLNYGYTF. The DNA for the CDR3 is TGTGCCTGGACAGCAGGGTTGAACTATGGCTACACCTTC.

The chain couples TRBV2 to TRBJ2-6, with D tentatively TRBD1 (6 bases). The CDR3 is made up of 15 amino acids. Trimming took 5 bases from V and 0 from J, leaving 8 bases between them. Germline V lookup: CDR1 SNHLY, CDR2 FYNNEI. The chain's CDR3 is CASSTGRSGANVLTF. CDR3 nucleotides: TGTGCCAGCAGTACAGGGCGCTCTGGGGCCAACGTCCTGACTTTC.

This clone has only one observation. The chain has TRBV6-6 and TRBJ2-7; 7 bases are shared with TRBD2. Trimming cost V 5 bases and J 6 bases; bases outside gene matches: 13. The CDR3 is made up of 15 amino acids. Germline-derived CDR1 and CDR2 are MNHNY and SVGAGI (reference sequence). Here the CDR3 DNA reads TGTGCCAGCAGTAGGGAGGGGACCTTCCTGGGCGAGCAGTACTTC. It specifies CASSREGTFLGEQYF.

The gene calls are TRBV4-3 and TRBJ1-3; 7 bases are a match to TRBD1. The CDR3 is 17 residues long. V was clipped by 2 bases and J by 0 bases; unmatched bases: 7. Germline V lookup: CDR1 LGHNA, CDR2 YSLEER. This CDR3 is CASSQSRQGFSGNTIYF. CDR3 in DNA: TGCGCCAGCAGCCAATCCAGACAGGGCTTCTCTGGAAACACCATATATTTT.

The chain employs TRBV5-8 and TRBJ1-1; tentative D call: TRBD1 (6 bases). The ends were cut back, 4 bases at V and 4 bases at J, with 14 bases in the middle. The CDR3 runs to 14 residues. Germline loops: CDR1 SGHTS, CDR2 YDEGEE. The CDR3, as DNA: TGTGCCAGCAGCCCCAGGGGAATGGGCACTGAAGCTTTCTTT. Translated: CASSPRGMGTEAFF.

The rearrangement links TRBV7-2 to TRBJ2-7, with 8 bases aligning to TRBD2. The CDR3 loop spans 14 amino acids. The junction had 5 bases not matched to a gene; V was cut back by 2 bases and J by 5 bases. From germline, CDR1 is SGHTA and CDR2 FQGNSA. The DNA of the CDR3 is TGTGCCAGCAGCTTATCCGGGGGGGCCCACGAGCAGTACTTC. It encodes CASSLSGGAHEQYF.

The gene calls are TRBV14 and TRBJ1-1, with TRBD1 identical over 7 bases. Germline CDR1 SGHDN, CDR2 FVKESK. J lost 5 bases, V lost 3 bases, and 12 bases had no gene match. There are 16 residues in the CDR3. As DNA, the CDR3 is TGTGCCAGCAGCCAGGGACAGTTCCCCCCGGGAACTGAAGCTTTCTTT. It specifies CASSQGQFPPGTEAFF.

The chain uses TRBV27 and TRBJ2-7, with TRBD1 as a possible D gene (5 bases). Germline V CDR1 and CDR2: MNHEY, SMNVEV (reference sequence). V lost 1 base to trimming and J lost 2 bases, with 12 bases between them. The CDR3 totals 15 residues. The CDR3 bases are TGTGCCAGCAGTTTATGGGGTAAGGGGACCTACGAGCAGTACTTC. This translates into CASSLWGKGTYEQYF.

The J gene is TRBJ2-2, the V gene TRBV6-5; possibly TRBD1 for D (5 bases). The length of the CDR3 is 13 residues. Trimming pared 2 bases from V and 7 bases from J, leaving 8 bases between. The germline CDR1 and CDR2 sequences are MNHEY and SVGAGI. The CDR3 loop is CASSYGAGGELFF. The CDR3 coding sequence is TGTGCCAGCAGTTACGGGGCTGGCGGGGAGCTGTTTTTT.

The sample holds one count of this clone. The chain uses TRBV7-8 and TRBJ2-2; D is unclear. There are 16 residues in the CDR3. Germline assignment: CDR1 SGHVS and CDR2 FQNEAQ. V lost 1 base to trimming and J lost 0 bases, with 9 bases between them. CDR3 sequence: CASSLDWQANTGELFF. The CDR3, as DNA: TGTGCCAGCAGCTTAGATTGGCAGGCGAACACCGGGGAGCTGTTTTTT.

The genes are TRBV11-3 and TRBJ2-7, with a possible D match to TRBD2 (6 bases). The CDR3 contains 15 residues. The V end lost 4 bases, the J end lost 6 bases, and 19 bases lay between the germline ends. Germline-derived CDR1 and CDR2 are SGHNT and YENEEA. The CDR3 spells CASSSSPGAGGEQYF. The CDR3 DNA reads TGTGCCAGCAGCTCCTCCCCGGGAGCTGGGGGCGAGCAGTACTTC.